The 4 T cell receptor beta chains given below trace back to one sample, sequenced in a study of CD8+ T cells in alopecia areata. This sample's treatment: oral pan-JAK inhibitor, 5-10 mg twice daily. RNA was isolated and reverse transcribed to cDNA, the sequencing template. Profiled with immunoSEQ multiplex PCR; TCRdb holds only in-frame clones, not every one. The table shows more than 95,000 clones, with about 54% occurring only once. Sequenced here: CD8+ T cells sorted from blood, sampled at week 4, from a patient treated with tofacitinib. The receptors were sampled from a human donor with alopecia areata.

This rearrangement joins TRBV30 to TRBJ2-7; D gene ambiguous. The V end was cut by 3 bases, the J end by 4 bases, with 16 bases between. The CDR3 totals 14 residues. Germline CDR1 reads GTSNPN; CDR2 reads SVGIG (reference sequence). The CDR3 region has the DNA TGTGCCTGGAGCTTCCCTCCGGAAGGTTACGAGCAGTACTTC. It encodes CAWSFPPEGYEQYF.

The rearrangement joins TRBV9 to TRBJ2-5; D possibly matches TRBD1 or TRBD2 (5 bases each). Germline V gene lookup returns CDR1 SGDLS and CDR2 YYNGEE. Between the trimmed V and J ends, which lost 4 bases and 0 bases, there was a span of 10 bases. This CDR3 has 14 residues. Here the CDR3 reads CASSSGRDQETQYF. The DNA of the CDR3 is TGTGCCAGCAGCTCGGGGCGAGACCAAGAGACCCAGTACTTC.

This chain uses TRBV30 with TRBJ2-1; D gene ambiguous. Per the germline V gene, CDR1 is GTSNPN and CDR2 is SVGIG (reference sequence). The CDR3 runs to 13 residues. The V and J ends lost 0 bases and 5 bases respectively, with 8 bases between them. The CDR3, as DNA: TGTGCCTGGAGTGTAGTGGCAGACAATGAGCAGTTCTTC. It translates to CAWSVVADNEQFF. Complete variable domain (other parts from reference TRBV30 and TRBJ2-1): SQTIHQWPATLVQPVGSPLSLECTVEGTSNPNLYWYRQAAGRGLQLLFYSVGIGQISSEVPQNLSASRPQDRQFILSSKKLLLSDSGFYLCAWSVVADNEQFFGPGTRLTVL.

This chain uses TRBV29-1 with TRBJ1-1; D possibly corresponds to TRBD1 (5 bases). The length of the CDR3 is 11 residues. Trimming removed 3 bases from V and 4 bases from J, with 6 bases in between. Per the germline V gene, CDR1 is SQVTM and CDR2 is ANQGSEA. In nucleotides, the CDR3 is TGCAGCGTTGAGGGGGTCACTGAAGCTTTCTTT. Amino acid sequence: CSVEGVTEAFF.